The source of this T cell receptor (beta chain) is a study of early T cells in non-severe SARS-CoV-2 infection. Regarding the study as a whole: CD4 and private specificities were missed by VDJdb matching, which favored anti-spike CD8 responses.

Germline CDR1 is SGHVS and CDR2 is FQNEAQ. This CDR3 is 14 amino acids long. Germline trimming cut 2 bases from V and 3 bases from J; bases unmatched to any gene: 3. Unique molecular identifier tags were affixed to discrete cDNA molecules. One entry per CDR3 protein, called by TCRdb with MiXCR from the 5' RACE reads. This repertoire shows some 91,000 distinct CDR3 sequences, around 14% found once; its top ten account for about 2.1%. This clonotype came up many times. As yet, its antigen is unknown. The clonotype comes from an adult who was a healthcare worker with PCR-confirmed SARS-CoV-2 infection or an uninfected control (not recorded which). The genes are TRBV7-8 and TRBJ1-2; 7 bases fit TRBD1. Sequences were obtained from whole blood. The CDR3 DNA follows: TGTGCCAGCAGCTTACTTCAGGGGGACTATGGCTACACCTTC. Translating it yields CASSLLQGDYGYTF.